This T cell receptor beta chain was profiled in a study of blood T cell repertoires in COVID-19. Background on the study: Sites in the United States, Italy and Spain provided acute and convalescent COVID-19 samples. PBMCs, B-cell-depleted T cells, or T cells were the source of the cDNA or gDNA that made up the material.

Trimming took 2 bases from V and 4 from J; bases not matched to a gene: 4. The length of the CDR3 is 15 residues. Germline-derived CDR1 and CDR2 are SGHKS and YYEKEE (reference sequence). This clone has just one count. Study processing details: Estimated nucleated cell counts came from reference gene primer amplification. The table came from immunoSEQ multiplex PCR; TCRdb's copy has only in-frame clones and leaves some out. The V and J calls and clone size were taken over from that table, and D and trimming were inferred from the DNA. The sample contains over 7,500 clones, about 82% of which appear only once.

The TCR originated in an older woman with active COVID-19. The source material was peripheral blood. The V gene is TRBV5-5, the J gene TRBJ2-1; TRBD1 matches at 9 bases. DNA of the CDR3: TGTGCCAGCAGCTTCGCGGACAGGGGATACAATGAGCAGTTCTTC. This codes for CASSFADRGYNEQFF.